A selection of T cell receptor beta chains follows, all from one sample in a study of T cells after posttransplantation cyclophosphamide. Sequencing was performed with immunoSEQ multiplex PCR; in TCRdb, only in-frame clones are kept and a portion is missing. Here the sample spans roughly 30,000 clones, about 90% being singletons. The sequenced sample consisted of PBMCs. Receptors were obtained from a woman in her thirties or forties with a blood cancer, CMV-positive, and with a related stem cell donor. CDR3s include the opening cysteine and the closing phenylalanine or tryptophan. The D gene is left open where the match is weak. Some rows mark clone size as missing; the rest say once, few, many or name a class of expanded clone.

v_call	d_call	j_call	clone_size	cdr3_aa	cdr3_nt
TRBV7-2	TRBD2	TRBJ2-4	.	CASSPGIAGAGAKNIQYF	TGTGCCAGCAGCCCCGGAATAGCGGGGGCGGGAGCCAAAAACATTCAGTACTTC
TRBV7-3	TRBD2	TRBJ2-5	.	CASSLAGGAETQYF	TGTGCCAGCAGCTTAGCGGGGGGGGCAGAGACCCAGTACTTC
TRBV2	.	TRBJ2-5	.	CASSEGTPLGAQYF	TGTGCCAGCAGTGAAGGGACTCCTCTCGGGGCCCAGTACTTC
TRBV5-1	TRBD1	TRBJ2-7	.	CASSLGQGANEQYF	TGCGCCAGCAGCTTGGGACAGGGGGCAAACGAGCAGTACTTC
TRBV10-3	TRBD1	TRBJ1-1	.	CATNDRVATEAFF	TGTGCCACGAACGACAGGGTGGCCACTGAAGCTTTCTTT
TRBV6-5	TRBD1	TRBJ1-6	.	CASTPGQPNSPLHF	TGTGCCAGCACCCCGGGACAGCCTAATTCACCCCTCCACTTT
TRBV19	TRBD1	TRBJ1-5	.	CASSTGTGRNQPQHF	TGTGCCAGTAGTACCGGGACAGGTCGCAATCAGCCCCAGCATTTT
TRBV5-1	TRBD1	TRBJ2-7	once	CASSLVGQGVYEQYF	TGCGCCAGCAGCTTGGTGGGACAGGGAGTTTACGAGCAGTACTTC
TRBV5-6	TRBD2	TRBJ2-1	.	CASSFKRGGWNEQFF	TGTGCCAGCAGCTTTAAGCGGGGGGGCTGGAATGAGCAGTTCTTC
TRBV6-6	.	TRBJ1-5	few	CASSYSAGSQPQHF	TGTGCCAGCAGTTACTCTGCGGGTTCTCAGCCCCAGCATTTT
TRBV4-1	TRBD1	TRBJ1-1	.	CASSLLGQGRLNTEAFF	TGCGCCAGCAGCCTCCTCGGACAGGGGCGGCTGAACACTGAAGCTTTCTTT
TRBV5-1	TRBD2	TRBJ2-5	.	CASRGLAGPQETQYF	TGCGCCAGCAGAGGACTAGCGGGGCCCCAGGAGACCCAGTACTTC
TRBV29-1	TRBD1	TRBJ2-1	.	CSVDRGGPGGGEQFF	TGCAGCGTTGACCGAGGAGGTCCAGGGGGCGGTGAGCAGTTCTTC
TRBV21-1	.	TRBJ1-2	.	CASSNSREHGYTF	TGTGCCAGCAGCAATTCCCGGGAGCATGGCTACACCTTC
TRBV6-1	.	TRBJ1-5	.	CASSSQGSSNQPQHF	TGTGCCAGCAGCAGTCAGGGGTCGAGCAATCAGCCCCAGCATTTT
TRBV7-6	.	TRBJ2-7	.	CASSLAQAGEQYF	TGTGCCAGCAGCTTAGCGCAAGCGGGTGAGCAGTACTTC
TRBV5-4	TRBD1	TRBJ2-2	.	CASSGQGTGELFF	TGTGCCAGCAGCGGACAGGGGACCGGGGAGCTGTTTTTT
TRBV10-3	.	TRBJ2-2	.	CAISVDRANTGELFF	TGTGCCATCAGTGTCGACAGAGCGAACACCGGGGAGCTGTTTTTT
TRBV7-2	.	TRBJ1-1	.	CASSPRQEKNTEAFF	TGTGCCAGCAGCCCAAGACAAGAAAAGAACACTGAAGCTTTCTTT
TRBV11-2	.	TRBJ2-2	.	CASSRRVRNTGELFF	TGTGCCAGCAGCCGGAGGGTCAGGAACACCGGGGAGCTGTTTTTT
TRBV4-2	TRBD1	TRBJ2-7	.	CASSQDGGTGYEQYF	TGTGCCAGCAGCCAAGATGGCGGGACAGGGTACGAGCAGTACTTC
TRBV19	TRBD2	TRBJ2-2	.	CASSLSPGLAGPVNTGELFF	TGTGCCAGTAGTCTCTCTCCGGGACTAGCGGGGCCGGTGAACACCGGGGAGCTGTTTTTT
TRBV4-1	.	TRBJ1-2	.	CASSQGPHVDYGYTF	TGCGCCAGCAGCCAAGGTCCCCACGTAGACTATGGCTACACCTTC
TRBV29-1	.	TRBJ2-7	.	CSAFVSYEQYF	TGCAGCGCCTTTGTCTCCTACGAGCAGTACTTC
TRBV6-5	.	TRBJ1-3	.	CASSYSGGLRNTIYF	TGTGCCAGCAGTTACTCAGGGGGTTTGAGAAACACCATATATTTT
TRBV4-1	.	TRBJ1-1	.	CASSQGAGWEAFF	TGCGCCAGCAGCCAAGGGGCAGGGTGGGAAGCTTTCTTT
TRBV14	.	TRBJ2-5	.	CASSQVSGGRETQYF	TGTGCCAGCAGCCAAGTTTCCGGGGGGCGGGAGACCCAGTACTTC
TRBV9	.	TRBJ2-1	.	CASSLRGLADYNEQFF	TGTGCCAGCAGCCTTCGGGGGCTAGCGGATTACAATGAGCAGTTCTTC
TRBV15	TRBD1	TRBJ1-5	.	CARRVVTGGHQPQHF	TGTGCCAGGCGGGTGGTCACAGGGGGCCATCAGCCCCAGCATTTT
TRBV7-2	TRBD1	TRBJ2-7	.	CASSFFRTGGYEQYF	TGTGCCAGCAGCTTTTTCAGGACAGGGGGTTACGAGCAGTACTTC
TRBV19	.	TRBJ1-3	.	CASGQASSGNTIYF	TGTGCCAGTGGTCAGGCCAGCTCTGGAAACACCATATATTTT
TRBV7-8	TRBD1	TRBJ1-4	.	CASSLVGVGGFWTNEKLFF	TGTGCCAGCAGCTTAGTTGGGGTAGGGGGCTTTTGGACTAATGAAAAACTGTTTTTT
TRBV29-1	TRBD1	TRBJ1-3	.	CSVVGQASSGNTIYF	TGCAGCGTCGTGGGACAGGCTAGCTCTGGAAACACCATATATTTT
TRBV29-1	.	TRBJ2-3	.	CSVGGQVTDTQYF	TGCAGCGTTGGGGGACAAGTCACAGATACGCAGTATTTT
TRBV5-1	TRBD1	TRBJ1-4	once	CASSLAPGTGGEKLFF	TGCGCCAGCAGCTTGGCCCCCGGGACAGGGGGTGAAAAACTGTTTTTT
TRBV18	.	TRBJ2-7	.	CASSRGDSYEQYF	TGTGCCAGCTCACGGGGGGACAGCTACGAGCAGTACTTC
TRBV7-2	TRBD1	TRBJ1-5	.	CASSFLQGMGSNQPQHF	TGTGCCAGCAGCTTCCTACAGGGGATGGGAAGCAATCAGCCCCAGCATTTT
TRBV7-8	.	TRBJ1-1	.	CASSPLGGDAFF	TGTGCCAGCAGCCCTCTGGGAGGGGATGCTTTCTTT
TRBV2	.	TRBJ2-1	.	CASNSFFNEQFF	TGTGCCAGCAACAGTTTCTTCAATGAGCAGTTCTTC
TRBV5-1	TRBD1	TRBJ2-2	.	CASSLAGQGVGELFF	TGCGCCAGCAGCTTGGCTGGACAGGGGGTCGGGGAGCTGTTTTTT